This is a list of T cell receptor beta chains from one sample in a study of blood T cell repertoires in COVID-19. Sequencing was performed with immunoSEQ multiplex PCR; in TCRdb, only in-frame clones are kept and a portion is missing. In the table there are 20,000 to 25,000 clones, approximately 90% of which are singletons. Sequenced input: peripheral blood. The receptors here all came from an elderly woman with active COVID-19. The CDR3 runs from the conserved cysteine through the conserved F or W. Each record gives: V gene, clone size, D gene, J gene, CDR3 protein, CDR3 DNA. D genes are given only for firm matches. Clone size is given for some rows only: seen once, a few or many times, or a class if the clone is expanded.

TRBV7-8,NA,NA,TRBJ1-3,CASSLGRRGSGNTIYF,TGTGCCAGCAGCTTAGGGAGGCGGGGATCCGGAAACACCATATATTTT
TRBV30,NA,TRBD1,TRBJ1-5,CAWSHRGLQPQHF,TGTGCCTGGAGTCACAGGGGACTGCAGCCCCAGCATTTT
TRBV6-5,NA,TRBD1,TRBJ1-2,CASSRQGFDYGYTF,TGTGCCAGCAGTCGACAGGGATTTGACTATGGCTACACCTTC
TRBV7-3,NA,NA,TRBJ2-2,CASSLTSRGNGELFF,TGTGCCAGCAGCTTAACGAGCAGGGGAAACGGGGAGCTGTTTTTT
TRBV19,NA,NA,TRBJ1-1,CASTPRPSLNTEAFF,TGTGCCAGTACCCCCAGGCCCAGCCTGAACACTGAAGCTTTCTTT
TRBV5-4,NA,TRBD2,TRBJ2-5,CASSLDAGGRETQYF,TGTGCCAGCAGCTTGGATGCGGGGGGGCGAGAGACCCAGTACTTC
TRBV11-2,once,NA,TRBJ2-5,CASSLGGLGRETQYF,TGTGCCAGCAGCTTAGGAGGTTTGGGGCGAGAGACCCAGTACTTC
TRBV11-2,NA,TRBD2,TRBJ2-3,CASSLAGGSTDTQYF,TGTGCCAGCAGCTTAGCGGGGGGGTCCACAGATACGCAGTATTTT
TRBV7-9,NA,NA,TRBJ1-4,CASSLSGFNEKLFF,TGTGCCAGCAGCCTATCCGGGTTTAATGAAAAACTGTTTTTT
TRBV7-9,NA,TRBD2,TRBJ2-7,CASSFSGALREQYF,TGTGCCAGCAGCTTTAGCGGGGCCCTGCGTGAGCAGTACTTC
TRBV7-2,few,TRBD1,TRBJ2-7,CASSLWDRAYEQYF,TGTGCCAGCAGCTTATGGGACAGAGCCTACGAGCAGTACTTC
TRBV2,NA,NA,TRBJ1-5,CASTYNLNQPQHF,TGTGCCAGCACGTACAACCTCAATCAGCCCCAGCATTTT
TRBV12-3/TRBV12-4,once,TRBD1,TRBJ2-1,CASSESQGPVRFF,TGTGCCAGCAGTGAGTCACAGGGGCCTGTACGGTTCTTC
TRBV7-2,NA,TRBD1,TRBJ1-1,CASRQQGVTEAFF,TGTGCCAGCAGGCAACAGGGGGTTACTGAAGCTTTCTTT
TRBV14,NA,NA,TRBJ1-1,CASSQGVLRLENTEAFF,TGTGCCAGCAGCCAAGGGGTATTGAGGTTAGAGAACACTGAAGCTTTCTTT
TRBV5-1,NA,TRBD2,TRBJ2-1,CASSSSGGAGNEQFF,TGCGCCAGCAGCTCTAGCGGGGGGGCCGGGAATGAGCAGTTCTTC
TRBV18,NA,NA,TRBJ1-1,CASSPQSGRDTEAFF,TGTGCCAGCTCACCACAATCGGGGAGGGACACTGAAGCTTTCTTT
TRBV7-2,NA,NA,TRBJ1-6,CASSLSTRDTHSPLHF,TGTGCCAGCAGCTTATCCACTCGGGACACTCATTCACCCCTCCACTTT
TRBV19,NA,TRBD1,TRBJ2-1,CASRDSNYNEQFF,TGTGCCAGCCGGGACAGTAACTACAATGAGCAGTTCTTC
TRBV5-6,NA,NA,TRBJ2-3,CASSIRTRTDTQYF,TGTGCCAGCAGCATTAGGACTCGCACAGATACGCAGTATTTT
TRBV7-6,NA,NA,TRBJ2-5,CASSLGRQAQETQYF,TGTGCCAGCAGCTTAGGTCGGCAGGCCCAAGAGACCCAGTACTTC
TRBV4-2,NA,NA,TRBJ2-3,CASSQGGAYSDTQYF,TGTGCCAGCAGCCAAGGGGGAGCTTACTCAGATACGCAGTATTTT
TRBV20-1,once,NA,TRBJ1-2,CSCGATYGYTF,TGCAGTTGCGGGGCTACCTATGGCTACACCTTC
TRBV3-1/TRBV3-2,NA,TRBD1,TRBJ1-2,CASRGTGVENGYTF,TGTGCCAGCAGGGGGACAGGGGTAGAAAATGGCTACACCTTC
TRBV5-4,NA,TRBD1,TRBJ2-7,CASSPRTGGYEQYF,TGTGCCAGCAGCCCCCGGACAGGGGGCTACGAGCAGTACTTC
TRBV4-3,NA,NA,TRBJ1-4,CAGDSANEKLFF,TGCGCCGGCGACAGCGCAAATGAAAAACTGTTTTTT
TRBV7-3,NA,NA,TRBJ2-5,CASSLLGGHETQYF,TGTGCCAGCAGCTTATTGGGGGGGCATGAGACCCAGTACTTC
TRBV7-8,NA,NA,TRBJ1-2,CASSAQLGVGGYGYTF,TGTGCCAGCAGCGCCCAACTGGGAGTAGGCGGGTATGGCTACACCTTC
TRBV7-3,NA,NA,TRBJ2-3,CASSSSGWSTDTQYF,TGTGCCAGCAGCTCGTCCGGTTGGAGCACAGATACGCAGTATTTT
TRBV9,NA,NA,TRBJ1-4,CASSVGHATNEKLFF,TGTGCCAGCAGCGTAGGACATGCAACTAATGAAAAACTGTTTTTT
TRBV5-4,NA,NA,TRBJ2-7,CASSLGAGADYEQYF,TGTGCCAGCAGCTTGGGGGCAGGGGCTGACTACGAGCAGTACTTC
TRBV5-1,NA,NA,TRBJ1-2,CASSSGGNYGYTF,TGCGCCAGCAGCTCTGGGGGCAACTATGGCTACACCTTC
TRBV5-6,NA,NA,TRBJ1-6,CASSLGPQGDYNSPLHF,TGTGCCAGCAGCTTGGGGCCACAGGGTGACTATAATTCACCCCTCCACTTT
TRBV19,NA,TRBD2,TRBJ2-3,CASSGTRRSSTDTQYF,TGTGCCAGTTCCGGGACTAGACGTTCTAGCACAGATACGCAGTATTTT
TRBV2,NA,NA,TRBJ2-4,CASSWTEGLAKNIQYF,TGTGCCAGCAGTTGGACAGAAGGTCTAGCCAAAAACATTCAGTACTTC
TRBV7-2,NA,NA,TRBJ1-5,CASSFQQSQPQHF,TGTGCCAGCAGCTTTCAACAGAGTCAGCCCCAGCATTTT
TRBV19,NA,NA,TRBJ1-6,CASSMGGPGSYNSPLHF,TGTGCCAGTAGTATGGGGGGGCCCGGGTCCTATAATTCACCCCTCCACTTT
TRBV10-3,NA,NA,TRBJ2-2,CAGSRRGNTGELFF,TGTGCCGGCTCTCGGCGGGGGAACACCGGGGAGCTGTTTTTT
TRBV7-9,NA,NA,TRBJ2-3,CASSLAPGGTDTQYF,TGTGCCAGCAGCTTAGCCCCGGGTGGCACAGATACGCAGTATTTT
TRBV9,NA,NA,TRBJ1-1,CASSVNTNTEAFF,TGTGCCAGCAGCGTTAACACGAACACTGAAGCTTTCTTT
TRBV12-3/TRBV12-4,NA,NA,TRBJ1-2,CASSPGLGGYTF,TGTGCCAGCAGTCCAGGGCTGGGAGGCTACACCTTC
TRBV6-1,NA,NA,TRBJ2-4,CASSEEPLSAKNIQYF,TGTGCCAGCAGTGAAGAACCACTATCGGCCAAAAACATTCAGTACTTC
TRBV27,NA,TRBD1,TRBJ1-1,CASSITFLQGRTTEAFF,TGTGCCAGCAGTATCACCTTCCTACAGGGGCGGACCACTGAAGCTTTCTTT
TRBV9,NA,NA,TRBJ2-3,CASSVRTDTQYF,TGTGCCAGCAGCGTCCGGACAGATACGCAGTATTTT
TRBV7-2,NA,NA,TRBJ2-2,CASGIQVSNTGELFF,TGTGCCAGCGGGATACAGGTTTCGAACACCGGGGAGCTGTTTTTT
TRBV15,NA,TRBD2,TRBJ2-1,CATSPRWGLAGVSSYNEQFF,TGTGCCACCAGCCCCCGGTGGGGACTAGCGGGGGTCAGCTCCTACAATGAGCAGTTCTTC
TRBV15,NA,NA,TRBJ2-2,CATSQGDTGELFF,TGTGCCACCAGCCAGGGTGACACCGGGGAGCTGTTTTTT
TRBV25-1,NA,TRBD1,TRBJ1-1,CASSDQGAATEAFF,TGTGCCAGCAGTGATCAGGGGGCGGCCACTGAAGCTTTCTTT
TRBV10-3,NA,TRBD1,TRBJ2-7,CAIRTGAEQYF,TGTGCCATCAGGACAGGGGCCGAGCAGTACTTC
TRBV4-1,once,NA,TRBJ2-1,CASSQADRGSDEQFF,TGCGCCAGCAGCCAAGCTGATAGGGGTTCGGATGAGCAGTTCTTC
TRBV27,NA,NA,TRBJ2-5,CASSRQGQETQYF,TGTGCCAGCAGTCGGCAGGGGCAAGAGACCCAGTACTTC
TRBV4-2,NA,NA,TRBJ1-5,CASSQVGGSPEYSPQHF,TGTGCCAGCAGCCAAGTTGGGGGCAGCCCAGAGTATAGCCCCCAGCATTTT
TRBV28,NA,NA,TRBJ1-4,CASSLSRTNEKLFF,TGTGCCAGCAGTTTATCTAGGACTAATGAAAAACTGTTTTTT
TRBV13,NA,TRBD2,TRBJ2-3,CASTNPGGGAGDTQYF,TGTGCCAGCACCAACCCGGGCGGGGGGGCCGGAGATACGCAGTATTTT
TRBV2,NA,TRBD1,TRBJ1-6,CASGTGASINSPLHF,TGTGCCAGTGGGACAGGGGCCTCAATTAATTCACCCCTCCACTTT
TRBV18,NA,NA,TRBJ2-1,CASSSEFYYNEQFF,TGTGCCAGCTCATCCGAGTTCTATTACAATGAGCAGTTCTTC
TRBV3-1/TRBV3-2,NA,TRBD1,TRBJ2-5,CASSPTSQGQETQYF,TGTGCCAGCAGCCCGACCTCACAGGGGCAGGAGACCCAGTACTTC
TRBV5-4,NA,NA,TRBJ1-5,CASSLEGQPQHF,TGTGCCAGCAGCTTAGAGGGACAGCCCCAGCATTTT